This TCR beta chain appears in the sequencing data of a study of CD8+CD57+ T cells in acquired aplastic anemia (dated by TCRdb to the late 2010s). Background for the entire study: Extracted DNA from sorted CD4+ and CD8+ cells averaged about 3.4 ug, ranging from 0.2 to 27.4 ug. A CD8+CD57+ expansion meant a frequency higher than the mean frequency seen in healthy subjects. The paper's findings and limits, for the study overall: Although twenty-nine CD8+ CDR3 sequences were shared by patients and controls, these sequences appeared highly expressed in patients and within the immunodominant clones of patients. CD8+ Simpson's diversity did not differ significantly between patients and healthy controls (P=0.060).

The table lists this clonotype with a count of one. Its target antigen remains unknown. No base quality values were provided; no much bigger clone lies one nucleotide off. Single-read evidence is weak. Trimming removed 1 base from V and 3 bases from J; the gene matches leave 13 bases unexplained. The germline V gene gives CDR1 as SNHLY and CDR2 as FYNNEI. Its CDR3 holds 19 amino acids, cysteine through phenylalanine. The CDR3 DNA has 57 bases and is translated from base 1. Genomic DNA served as template for TCR beta VDJ combination and CDR3 sequence profiling. An Illumina HiSeq 2000 was the platform used for TCR repertoire sequencing. In the original analysis: TRBV/TRBJ rearrangement plots, CDR3 size and DJ length profiles, and Simpson's diversity index were used to evaluate the repertoires. Whichever DNA sequence was most abundant in the deep sequencing data was defined as the immunodominant clone. CDR3 amino acid sequences were checked for sharing across subjects and were also compared against the VDJdb database and published repertoires. The public sequencing data were trimmed at Q25 with fastp and processed into clonotypes with MiXCR by TCRdb, which kept only in-frame beta chains. CDR3 protein sequences are deduplicated, and each keeps its most common genes and DNA. The V and J calls, along with clone size, are taken from TCRdb and not from the paper's own processing. The sample contains about 180,000 distinct CDR3 sequences, around 50% of them found a single time. Over 10% of the sample comes from the top ten.

The patients picked for sequencing were ones in whom flow cytometry had shown an expansion of CD8+CD57+ cells. Every patient had severe acquired aplastic anemia, diagnosed using the International Study of Aplastic Anemia and Agranulocytosis and Camitta criteria. No therapy had been received by the patients at the time of blood sampling. TCR repertoires of sorted CD4+ and CD8+ blood T cells from severe aplastic anemia patients and healthy subjects were deep-sequenced in the study. In the USA, patient enrollment took place under clinicaltrials.gov protocols 00001620, 01623167, 00001397, 00071045, 00081523 and 00961064. Ficoll-Paque density gradient centrifugation was used to isolate peripheral blood mononuclear cells. Before DNA extraction, CD4+ and CD8+ T cells were sorted with FACS or magnetic beads.

Here the chain combines TRBV2 and TRBJ2-7; 12 nucleotides in the junction match TRBD2. This TCR came from a human donor with aplastic anemia. The sequenced sample consisted of sorted CD4+, CD8+, or CD8+CD57+ T cells (not recorded which) from PBMCs. At the DNA level, the sequence is TGTGCCAGCAGTGAAGGTTGGCGTCTAGCGGGGGGGCCGGGCTACGAGCAGTACTTC. The encoded protein is CASSEGWRLAGGPGYEQYF.